A single sample gave rise to the 23 T cell receptor beta chains below, sequenced in a study of T cells in Graves' hyperthyroidism and ophthalmopathy. RNA transcripts were the template for amplifying TCR beta CDR3 regions. The HTBI primer set drove a first-round RT-PCR of the TCR CDR3. From the multiplex PCR reads, TCRdb called clonotypes with MiXCR, one entry per CDR3 protein. The sample lists approximately 30,000 distinct CDR3 sequences, 45% to 55% occurring once. The source material was blood. These receptors were collected from a woman between 40 and 50 years old with Graves' ophthalmopathy.

This clonotype has ten or more counts. The chain uses TRBV6-5 and TRBJ1-1; 10 bases are shared with TRBD1. Trimming at V came to 2 bases and at J to 3 bases, leaving 0 bases not matched to a gene. In germline, CDR1 is MNHEY, CDR2 SVGAGI. The length of the CDR3 is 14 residues. CDR3 in amino acids: CASSYGTGDTEAFF. DNA of the CDR3: TGTGCCAGCAGTTACGGGACAGGGGACACTGAAGCTTTCTTT.

This clonotype has a count of ten or more. This chain uses TRBV11-2 with TRBJ2-7; D not certain. The germline V gene encodes CDR1 SGHAT and CDR2 FQNNGV. V was pared by 5 bases and J by 6 bases, with 8 bases between. The CDR3 spans 11 residues. CDR3 region: CASSTALEQYF. CDR3 DNA: TGTGCCAGCAGCACTGCTCTCGAGCAGTACTTC.

The table lists this clonotype with a count of one. The chain recombines TRBV24-1 with TRBJ2-7; 15 nucleotides align to TRBD2. Per the germline V gene, CDR1 is KGHDR and CDR2 is SFDVKD. Germline trimming cut 5 bases from V and 6 bases from J; bases unmatched to any gene: 10. This CDR3 is built from 17 residues. CDR3 loop: CATSGKRTSGRAGEQYF. The DNA for the CDR3 is TGTGCCACCAGTGGAAAAAGGACTAGCGGGAGGGCCGGCGAGCAGTACTTC.

This clonotype was counted only a few times. A read error may account for a junction end that differs from germline. This sequence joins TRBV2 and TRBJ1-4; D possibly corresponds to TRBD1 (6 bases). Looked up from germline, CDR1 is SNHLY and CDR2 is FYNNEI. The CDR3 totals 14 residues. CDR3 sequence reads: CASRARGTSEKLFF. CDR3 DNA sequence: TGTGCCAGCAGGGCAAGGGGGACTAGTGAAAAACTGTTTTTT.

The chain employs TRBV9 and TRBJ2-5; D unresolved. The germline V gene encodes CDR1 SGDLS and CDR2 YYNGEE. The CDR3 is 13 amino acids. V dropped 1 base and J dropped 5 bases, with 9 bases sitting between them. CDR3 region: CASSVRLRETQYF. The CDR3 nucleotides read TGTGCCAGCAGCGTACGCCTCCGTGAGACCCAGTACTTC.

The chain joins TRBV10-1 to TRBJ2-1, with TRBD1 matching over 8 bases. Germline CDR1 is WNHNN and CDR2 is SYGVQD (reference sequence). Losses at the gene ends were 4 bases for V and 2 bases for J; bases not matched to a gene: 1. This CDR3 is 14 amino acids long. The CDR3 sequence: CASSGQGTYNEQFF. The CDR3 DNA reads as TGCGCCAGCAGTGGACAGGGGACCTACAATGAGCAGTTCTTC.

At least ten counts were recorded for this clonotype. The genes are TRBV6-5 and TRBJ2-1, with a possible D match to TRBD2 (6 bases). Germline assignment: CDR1 MNHEY and CDR2 SVGAGI. The CDR3 is made up of 15 amino acids. V was trimmed by 2 bases and J by 3 bases, leaving 11 bases between them. The CDR3 spells CASSYLKGLYNEQFF. CDR3 in DNA: TGTGCCAGCAGTTACCTCAAGGGACTCTACAATGAGCAGTTCTTC.

This clonotype showed up many times. The chain combines TRBV15 with TRBJ1-4; no clear D gene. The CDR3 is 15 amino acids. Trimming cost V 0 bases and J 6 bases, with 11 bases left between them. The germline V gene has CDR1 LNHNV and CDR2 YYDKDF (reference sequence). Here the CDR3 DNA reads TGTGCCACCAGCAGAGAGAAGGCTACTGATGAAAAACTGTTTTTT. Its translation: CATSREKATDEKLFF.

A remark on this clonotype: Germline and junction disagree at one end, which may indicate a read error. J is TRBJ1-5 and V is TRBV2; D possibly corresponds to TRBD1 (5 bases). The CDR3 spans 16 residues. Germline V gene data show CDR1 as SNHLY and CDR2 as FYNNEI. Here the CDR3 DNA reads TGTGCCAGCAGACAATCCGACGCAGGGTACAGTCAGCTCCAGCATTTT. Residues: CASRQSDAGYSQLQHF.

Concerning this clonotype itself: The CDR3 carries no conserved terminal phenylalanine or tryptophan, so it likely arises from a read error. This chain joins TRBV12-3 or TRBV12-4 and TRBJ2-5; the match to TRBD2 covers 8 bases. The V gene end was trimmed by 7 bases and the J gene end by 5 bases; junction bases not matched to a gene: 12. The CDR3 is 15 amino acids. In nucleotides, the CDR3 is TGTGCCAGCAACCCTCGGGGGGGAGGAGCGGAGACCCAGTACGTC. Translated: CASNPRGGGAETQYV.

This chain joins TRBV27 and TRBJ1-2, with TRBD1 matching 8 bases. With 2 bases clipped from V and 8 bases from J, the junction kept 7 bases outside the gene matches. CDR1 is MNHEY, CDR2 SMNVEV, per germline (reference sequence). CDR3 size: 14 residues. The CDR3 reads CASSLGQGGRGYTF. The CDR3 DNA follows: TGTGCCAGCAGTTTAGGACAGGGAGGGAGGGGCTACACCTTC.

V usage is TRBV25-1 and J usage is TRBJ1-4; TRBD1 aligns across 8 bases. Germline lookup yields CDR1 MGHDK and CDR2 SYGVNS. With 5 bases clipped from V and 5 bases from J, the junction kept 10 bases outside the gene matches. This CDR3 region has 16 residues. The CDR3 spells CASSIQGDSRNEKLFF. CDR3 coding DNA: TGTGCCAGCAGTATACAGGGGGACAGCCGAAATGAAAAACTGTTTTTT.

Ten or more counts support this clonotype. The V gene is TRBV28, the J gene TRBJ2-2; D gene unclear. CDR3 length: 15 amino acids. Germline CDR1 and CDR2: MDHEN and SYDVKM. The V and J ends lost 2 bases and 2 bases respectively, with 9 bases between them. The CDR3 sequence is CASSLGIYNTGELFF. The CDR3 DNA is TGTGCCAGCAGTTTAGGGATTTACAACACCGGGGAGCTGTTTTTT.

At least ten counts were recorded for this clonotype. J is TRBJ2-5 and V is TRBV7-2; D is ambiguous. The length of the CDR3 is 13 residues. Germline CDR1 and CDR2: SGHTA and FQGNSA. The V gene lost 6 bases and the J gene lost 2 bases, with 10 bases spanning the gap. CDR3: CASRQRTQETQYF. DNA for the CDR3: TGTGCCAGCAGACAAAGAACACAAGAGACCCAGTACTTC.

In regard to this clonotype: Since a much larger clone is just one base distant, this may be a read error. V is TRBV6-1 and J is TRBJ2-3; D is perhaps TRBD1 (5 bases). This CDR3 spans 19 amino acids. CDR1 is MNHNS and CDR2 is SASEGT in the germline V gene. The CDR3 loop reads CVSSEARGELPKFTDTQYF. DNA of the CDR3: TGTGTCAGCAGTGAAGCTAGGGGCGAACTGCCCAAATTCACAGATACGCAGTATTTT.

As to this clonotype: Lacking the conserved final phenylalanine or tryptophan, this CDR3 likely reflects a read error. The chain combines TRBV7-2 with TRBJ1-5; unclear D gene. This CDR3 region has 15 residues. Germline CDR1 SGHTA, CDR2 FQGNSA. In DNA, the CDR3 is TGTGCCGGCAGCTTATCGGGGAGGGGCAATCAGCCCCAGCATCTT. It codes for CAGSLSGRGNQPQHL.

Judged by abundance, this clonotype is medium-sized. The genes are TRBV7-6 and TRBJ2-3, with TRBD2 identical over 9 bases. The CDR3 is 15 residues long. Per the germline V gene, CDR1 is SGHVS and CDR2 is FNYEAQ. The ends lost 5 bases at V and 1 base at J; junction bases unmatched: 4. The CDR3 is CASSRRTSGTDTQYF. The CDR3 bases are TGTGCCAGCAGCAGACGGACTAGCGGCACAGATACGCAGTATTTT.

This chain connects TRBV24-1 to TRBJ1-6, with TRBD1 as a possible D gene (6 bases). CDR1 is KGHDR and CDR2 is SFDVKD in the germline V gene. V lost 4 bases and J lost 5, with 11 bases in between. The CDR3 has 15 amino acids. The CDR3 DNA follows: TGTGCCACCAGTGACCCCGGGGGGCATAATTCACCCCTCCACTTT. It codes for CATSDPGGHNSPLHF.

This clonotype appeared a single time. The chain combines TRBV19 with TRBJ2-1; 10 bases line up with TRBD2. The CDR3 is 16 amino acids. Germline CDR1 is LNHDA and CDR2 is SQIVND (reference sequence). The trim removed 3 bases at V and 8 bases at J, leaving 10 bases unmatched. The CDR3 DNA is TGTGCCAGTAGTATTGCGGCTAGCGGGAGTATTTATGAGCAGTTCTTC. Translated: CASSIAASGSIYEQFF.

In this sample, this clonotype turned up many times. The genes are TRBV15 and TRBJ2-5; D unclear. The germline CDR1 and CDR2 sequences are LNHNV and YYDKDF (reference sequence). Trimming pared 0 bases from V and 1 base from J, leaving 6 bases between. The CDR3 is made up of 14 amino acids. The CDR3 DNA is TGTGCCACCAGCAGAGACAGAAGCCAAGAGACCCAGTACTTC. It is translated as CATSRDRSQETQYF.

Remarks on this clonotype: This may stem from a read error, because a much larger clone lies one nucleotide away. The V gene is TRBV19, the J gene TRBJ1-1; D is unclear. Germline assignment: CDR1 LNHDA and CDR2 SQIVND (reference sequence). Trimming took off 4 bases at V and 4 bases at J, with 16 bases between the two ends. This CDR3 contains 15 residues. The CDR3 here is CASSTDGGVVTEAFF. The CDR3 DNA sequence: TGTGCCAGTAGTACAGACGGAGGAGTTGTCACTGAAGCTTTCTTT.

This clonotype was detected ten times or more. The chain employs TRBV19 and TRBJ1-1, with unresolved D. Germline values: CDR1 LNHDA, CDR2 SQIVND (reference sequence). CDR3 length equals 14 residues. Deletions cut 5 bases from V and 1 base from J, with 11 bases between. The CDR3 is CASSALWQNTEAFF. CDR3 coding DNA: TGTGCCAGTAGTGCCCTCTGGCAGAACACTGAAGCTTTCTTT.

This clonotype is deemed medium-sized (0.01 to 0.1%). V gene TRBV19 combines with J gene TRBJ1-2, with 9 bases lining up with TRBD1. From germline, CDR1 is LNHDA and CDR2 SQIVND (reference sequence). J was trimmed by 2 bases and V by 9 bases; bases with no gene match: 7. The CDR3 runs 14 residues. This CDR3 reads CASSRDRVNYGYTF. The CDR3 DNA reads TGTGCCAGCTCCCGGGACAGGGTGAACTATGGCTACACCTTC.